This record concerns one T cell receptor (beta chain) sequence. Its recognized antigen is unknown. Base qualities are not at hand, and no much larger clone is one base apart. The immunoSEQ Assay, a bias-controlled multiplex PCR, was used to amplify TCRbeta CDR3 regions from genomic DNA. In the source study's methods: The number of nucleated cells in each sample was estimated from the amplification of reference gene primers within the assay. To quantify the absolute abundance of each unique TCRbeta CDR3 rearrangement, sequence reads were collapsed and filtered. For each sample, productive Simpson clonality was calculated as the square root of Simpson's diversity index across productive rearrangements. Drawn from immuneACCESS, this table holds only the in-frame rearrangements with V and J called that TCRdb kept. Clones are partly lost; checked studies trace under half to an unresolved V gene and leave the rest unexplained. That table furnishes V, J and clone size, whereas the DNA furnished D and trimming. Recorded for this sample are 25,000 to 35,000 clones; around four fifths of them occurred a single time. The top ten constitute roughly 8% of the sample.

The sample belongs to a study of blood T cell repertoires in COVID-19 (dated by TCRdb to the early 2020s). At the level of the whole study: Samples covering the acute and convalescent phases of COVID-19 were provided by collaborators in the United States, Italy and Spain. The material from the prospective study consisted of cDNA or gDNA derived from T cells, B-cell-depleted T cells, or PBMCs. Deeply sampled blood TCRbeta repertoires from subjects exposed to, actively infected with, or recovered from COVID-19 were included in the dataset. The repertoires were released in a freely available public database intended as a resource for research on the immune response to SARS-CoV-2. The samples were drawn from the first 160 participants of the ongoing ImmuneRACE study and from over a thousand subjects provided by 6 global collaborators. Sample metadata almost always included a de-identified subject ID, COVID-19 status, age in years and sex. Where available, HLA class I and class II types were taken from metadata supplied by the sample provider and were not determined by assay-based typing. Results the study describes overall, beyond this receptor: The quantity of clinical and demographic metadata differed by source and by participant and was supplied without curation.

Each collaborating institution followed its own protocols to collect whole blood in K2EDTA tubes. Collaborator samples were shipped for TCRbeta analysis as frozen whole blood, isolated PBMCs, or DNA extracted from either sample type. Sequencing used peripheral blood. This TCR derives from a woman in her sixties or seventies with active or convalescent COVID-19.

CDR3 reads: CATGTGIGGELFF. The sequenced DNA is TGTGCCACCGGGACAGGCATTGGGGGGGAGCTGTTTTTT. The chain is made from TRBV7-2 and TRBJ2-2; TRBD1 aligns with 8 central bases. Unmatched junction bases come to 9, with V trimmed by 10 bases and J by 8 bases. From the cysteine up to the phenylalanine, the CDR3 has a length of 13 residues. The retained sequence is limited to the CDR3, 39 bases, with the frame set at the first base. The germline V gene gives CDR1 as SGHTA and CDR2 as FQGNSA.